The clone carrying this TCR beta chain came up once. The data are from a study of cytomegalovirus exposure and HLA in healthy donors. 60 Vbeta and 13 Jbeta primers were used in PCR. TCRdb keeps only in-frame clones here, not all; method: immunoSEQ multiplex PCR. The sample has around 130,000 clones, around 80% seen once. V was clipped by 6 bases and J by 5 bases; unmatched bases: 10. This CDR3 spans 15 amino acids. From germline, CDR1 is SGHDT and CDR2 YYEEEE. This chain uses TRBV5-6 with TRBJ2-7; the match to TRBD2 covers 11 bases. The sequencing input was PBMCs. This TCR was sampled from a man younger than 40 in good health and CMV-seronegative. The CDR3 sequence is CASIKTSGSLNEQYF. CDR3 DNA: TGTGCCAGCATCAAAACTAGCGGGAGCCTAAACGAGCAGTACTTC. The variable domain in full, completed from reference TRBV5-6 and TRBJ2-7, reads DAGVTQSPTHLIKTRGQQVTLRCSPKSGHDTVSWYQQALGQGPQFIFQYYEEEERQRGNFPDRFSGHQFPNYSSELNVNALLLGDSALYLCASIKTSGSLNEQYFGPGTRLTVT.